This paragraph covers one TCR beta chain sequence. Distinct nucleotide sequences in the sample also encode this CDR3. This sample is part of a study of blood T cell repertoires in COVID-19. In the original workflow: Nucleated cell counts were estimated from reference gene primer amplification. Here immunoSEQ multiplex PCR was the method, and the copy in TCRdb shows in-frame clones only, minus some. V, J and clone size were drawn from that table, and D and trimming were deduced from the DNA. The table shows over 200,000 clones, with approximately 78% occurring only once. V lost 0 bases and J 1 base, leaving 9 bases between the germline ends. CDR1 and CDR2 from the germline V gene are MNHEY and SVGAGI. This CDR3 region has 15 residues.

This chain uses TRBV6-5 with TRBJ1-2; D ambiguous. The clonotype comes from a woman aged 40 to 50 with acute or convalescent COVID-19. The sequenced sample was peripheral blood. The CDR3 reads CASSYSAGSNYGYTF. The CDR3 DNA reads as TGTGCCAGCAGTTACTCCGCGGGCAGTAACTATGGCTACACCTTC.